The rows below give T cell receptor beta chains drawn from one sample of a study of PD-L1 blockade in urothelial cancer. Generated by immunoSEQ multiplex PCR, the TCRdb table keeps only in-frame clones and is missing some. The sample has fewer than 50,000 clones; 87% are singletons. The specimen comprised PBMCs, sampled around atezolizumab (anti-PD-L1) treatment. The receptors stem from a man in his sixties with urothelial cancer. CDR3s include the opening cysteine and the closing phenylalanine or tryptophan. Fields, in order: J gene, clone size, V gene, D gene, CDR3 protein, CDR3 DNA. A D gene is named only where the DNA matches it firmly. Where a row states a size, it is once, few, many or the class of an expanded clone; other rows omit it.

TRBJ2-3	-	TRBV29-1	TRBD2	CSVVSGTSPDTQYF	TGCAGCGTTGTATCCGGGACTAGTCCAGATACGCAGTATTTT
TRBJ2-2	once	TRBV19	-	CASSIVEPGELFF	TGTGCCAGTAGTATAGTGGAGCCCGGGGAGCTGTTTTTT
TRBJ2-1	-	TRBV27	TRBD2	CASSLAAGGQNEQFF	TGTGCCAGCAGTTTAGCGGCGGGGGGGCAGAATGAGCAGTTCTTC
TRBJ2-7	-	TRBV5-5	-	CASTLGEVPWSYEQYF	TGTGCCAGCACCCTAGGTGAGGTACCTTGGTCCTACGAGCAGTACTTC
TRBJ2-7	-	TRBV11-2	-	CASSLSGTYSYEQYF	TGTGCCAGCAGCTTATCCGGGACTTACTCCTACGAGCAGTACTTC
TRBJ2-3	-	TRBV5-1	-	CASSWQGLGTDTQYF	TGCGCCAGCAGCTGGCAGGGGTTGGGTACAGATACGCAGTATTTT
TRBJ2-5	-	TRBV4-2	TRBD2	CASSQEGGGAGGPETQYF	TGTGCCAGCAGCCAAGAGGGTGGTGGCGCGGGGGGCCCAGAGACCCAGTACTTC
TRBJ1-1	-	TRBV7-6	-	CASSLALGQGNTEAFF	TGTGCCAGCAGCTTAGCGCTAGGACAAGGGAACACTGAAGCTTTCTTT
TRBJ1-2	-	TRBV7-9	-	CASSLDSREPARNGYTF	TGTGCCAGCAGCTTAGATAGTAGAGAGCCTGCGCGGAATGGCTACACCTTC
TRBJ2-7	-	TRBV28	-	CASSRGTQNPGYF	TGTGCCAGCAGCCGGGGGACCCAAAATCCGGGATACTTC
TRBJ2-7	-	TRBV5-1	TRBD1	CASSPGQGRGEQYF	TGCGCCAGCAGCCCGGGACAGGGTAGAGGCGAGCAGTACTTC
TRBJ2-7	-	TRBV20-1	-	CSATTMDEQYF	TGCAGTGCTACTACGATGGACGAGCAGTACTTC
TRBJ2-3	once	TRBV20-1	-	CSASGQYF	TGCAGTGCTTCGGGACAGTATTTT
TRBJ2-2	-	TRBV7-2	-	CASSLRTTTNTGELFF	TGTGCCAGCAGCCTTAGGACAACGACGAACACCGGGGAGCTGTTTTTT
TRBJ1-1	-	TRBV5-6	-	CASSLDLEAFF	TGTGCCAGCAGCTTGGATCTTGAAGCTTTCTTT
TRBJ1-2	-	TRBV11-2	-	CASSYSINYGYTF	TGTGCCAGCAGCTACTCGATTAACTATGGCTACACCTTC
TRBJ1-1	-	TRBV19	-	CASTGHRLAYTEAFF	TGTGCCAGTACCGGACACCGCCTCGCATACACTGAAGCTTTCTTT
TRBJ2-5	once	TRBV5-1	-	CASSFVGANPETQYF	TGCGCCAGCAGCTTCGTGGGGGCAAATCCGGAGACCCAGTACTTC
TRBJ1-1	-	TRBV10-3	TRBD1	CAISEPGQANTEAFF	TGTGCCATCAGTGAGCCGGGACAGGCTAACACTGAAGCTTTCTTT
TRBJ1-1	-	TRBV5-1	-	CASRGQGTYTEAFF	TGCGCCAGCAGAGGTCAGGGAACGTATACTGAAGCTTTCTTT
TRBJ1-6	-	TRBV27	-	CASSLGGSFPLHF	TGTGCCAGCAGTCTGGGGGGGAGCTTTCCCCTCCACTTT
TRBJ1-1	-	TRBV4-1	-	CASSRRGRNTEAFF	TGCGCCAGCAGCCGTAGGGGGAGGAACACTGAAGCTTTCTTT
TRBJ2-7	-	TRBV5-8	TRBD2	CASSFSQGERGDYEQYF	TGTGCCAGCAGCTTCTCGCAGGGCGAGCGGGGGGACTACGAGCAGTACTTC
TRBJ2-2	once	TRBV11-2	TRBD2	CASSSRGGSNTGELFF	TGTGCCAGCAGCTCTCGGGGGGGATCGAACACCGGGGAGCTGTTTTTT
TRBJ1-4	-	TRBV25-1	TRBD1	CASRGASGQTNEKLFF	TGTGCCAGCAGGGGGGCGTCGGGACAGACGAATGAAAAACTGTTTTTT
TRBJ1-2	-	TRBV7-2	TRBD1	CASSKGQAYGYTF	TGTGCCAGCAGCAAGGGACAGGCGTATGGCTACACCTTC
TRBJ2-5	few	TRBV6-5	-	CAVLGGPGGQETQYF	TGTGCCGTACTCGGGGGGCCCGGGGGGCAAGAGACCCAGTACTTC
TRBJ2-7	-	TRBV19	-	CASSIGGGQIYEQYF	TGTGCCAGTAGTATAGGCGGGGGCCAGATTTACGAGCAGTACTTC
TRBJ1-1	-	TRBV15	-	CATSRAYSIMNTEAFF	TGTGCCACCAGCAGGGCGTACAGTATCATGAACACTGAAGCTTTCTTT
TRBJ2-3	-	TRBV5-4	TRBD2	CASSLAAGGTTDTQYF	TGTGCCAGCAGCTTGGCTGCGGGGGGGACCACAGATACGCAGTATTTT
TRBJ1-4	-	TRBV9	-	CASSVDAGLGEKLFF	TGTGCCAGCAGCGTAGACGCAGGGTTGGGTGAAAAACTGTTTTTT
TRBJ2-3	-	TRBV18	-	CASSRLSTDTQYF	TGTGCCAGCTCACGACTAAGCACAGATACGCAGTATTTT
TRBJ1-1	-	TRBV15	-	CATASRVSTEAFF	TGTGCCACCGCAAGTCGGGTGTCCACTGAAGCTTTCTTT
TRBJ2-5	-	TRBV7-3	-	CASSPLQETQYF	TGTGCCAGCAGCCCCTTACAGGAGACCCAGTACTTC
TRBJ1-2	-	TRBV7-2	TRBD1	CASSLGTVYGYTF	TGTGCCAGCAGCTTGGGGACAGTATATGGCTACACCTTC
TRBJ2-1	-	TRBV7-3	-	CASSLRGGGRDNEQFF	TGTGCCAGCAGCCTCCGAGGGGGGGGGAGGGACAATGAGCAGTTCTTC
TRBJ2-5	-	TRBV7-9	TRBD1	CASSIPRGTGQETQYF	TGTGCCAGCAGCATCCCAAGAGGGACAGGGCAAGAGACCCAGTACTTC
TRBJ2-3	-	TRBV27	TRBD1	CASSSPGGTQYF	TGTGCCAGCAGTTCCCCAGGGGGTACGCAGTATTTT